This is a list of T cell receptor beta chains from one sample in a study of cytomegalovirus exposure and HLA in healthy donors. Sequencing used immunoSEQ multiplex PCR; TCRdb keeps in-frame clones, though not all of them. This table has tens of thousands of clones, approximately 78% appearing once. The sample taken for sequencing was PBMCs. The receptors were gathered from a female donor in good health and CMV-seronegative. The CDR3 runs from the conserved cysteine through the conserved F or W. Each record gives: V gene, D gene, J gene, clone size, CDR3 protein, CDR3 DNA. D genes are given only for firm matches. Some rows mark clone size as missing; the rest say once, few, many or name a class of expanded clone.

v_call: TRBV27; d_call: TRBD1; j_call: TRBJ1-1; clone_size: .; cdr3_aa: CASSLGQGRWNTEAFF; cdr3_nt: TGTGCCAGCAGTTTGGGACAGGGAAGGTGGAACACTGAAGCTTTCTTT
v_call: TRBV27; d_call: .; j_call: TRBJ2-3; clone_size: .; cdr3_aa: CASSLGGTDTQYF; cdr3_nt: TGTGCCAGCAGTTTAGGGGGGACAGATACGCAGTATTTT
v_call: TRBV9; d_call: .; j_call: TRBJ2-3; clone_size: few; cdr3_aa: CASSKQGVGGDTQYF; cdr3_nt: TGTGCCAGCAGCAAACAGGGTGTTGGTGGAGATACGCAGTATTTT
v_call: TRBV6-5; d_call: TRBD1; j_call: TRBJ2-1; clone_size: .; cdr3_aa: CASSPRQGSYNEQFF; cdr3_nt: TGTGCCAGCAGTCCGAGACAGGGGTCCTACAATGAGCAGTTCTTC
v_call: TRBV29-1; d_call: TRBD1; j_call: TRBJ2-3; clone_size: .; cdr3_aa: CSVAGGQGDTDTQYF; cdr3_nt: TGCAGCGTGGCTGGGGGACAGGGAGACACAGATACGCAGTATTTT
v_call: TRBV7-8; d_call: .; j_call: TRBJ2-5; clone_size: once; cdr3_aa: CASSLAGGFSEETQYF; cdr3_nt: TGTGCCAGCAGCTTAGCCGGAGGGTTTAGTGAGGAGACCCAGTACTTC
v_call: TRBV10-3; d_call: .; j_call: TRBJ1-1; clone_size: .; cdr3_aa: CAIRDWEVNTEAFF; cdr3_nt: TGTGCCATCAGGGATTGGGAGGTGAACACTGAAGCTTTCTTT
v_call: TRBV6-1; d_call: .; j_call: TRBJ2-5; clone_size: .; cdr3_aa: CASSEKNNRIQETQYF; cdr3_nt: TGTGCCAGCAGTGAAAAAAACAACAGGATACAAGAGACCCAGTACTTC
v_call: TRBV4-2; d_call: TRBD2; j_call: TRBJ2-7; clone_size: .; cdr3_aa: CASSLKGGSGEGEQYF; cdr3_nt: TGTGCCAGCAGCCTAAAGGGGGGTAGCGGGGAGGGCGAGCAGTACTTC
v_call: TRBV7-9; d_call: .; j_call: TRBJ1-1; clone_size: .; cdr3_aa: CASSLEVRGAEAFF; cdr3_nt: TGTGCCAGCAGCTTAGAGGTCCGAGGCGCTGAAGCTTTCTTT
v_call: TRBV30; d_call: .; j_call: TRBJ2-7; clone_size: .; cdr3_aa: CAWSVGGSSYEQYF; cdr3_nt: TGTGCCTGGAGTGTAGGTGGGAGCTCCTACGAGCAGTACTTC
v_call: TRBV5-1; d_call: TRBD1; j_call: TRBJ1-2; clone_size: .; cdr3_aa: CASSSMTGEIYGYTF; cdr3_nt: TGCGCCAGCAGCTCGATGACAGGGGAAATATATGGCTACACCTTC
v_call: TRBV18; d_call: .; j_call: TRBJ1-2; clone_size: .; cdr3_aa: CASSPPEARYGYTF; cdr3_nt: TGTGCCAGCTCACCACCGGAGGCCCGCTATGGCTACACCTTC
v_call: TRBV19; d_call: .; j_call: TRBJ2-6; clone_size: once; cdr3_aa: CASRPQGSGANVLTF; cdr3_nt: TGTGCCAGTAGACCCCAGGGCTCTGGGGCCAACGTCCTGACTTTC
v_call: TRBV2; d_call: .; j_call: TRBJ2-5; clone_size: .; cdr3_aa: CASSWGHGWVETQYF; cdr3_nt: TGTGCCAGCAGCTGGGGACACGGGTGGGTAGAGACCCAGTACTTC
v_call: TRBV5-1; d_call: .; j_call: TRBJ1-2; clone_size: .; cdr3_aa: CASSPSEGFGGYTF; cdr3_nt: TGCGCCAGCAGTCCCAGTGAGGGATTCGGTGGCTACACCTTC
v_call: TRBV7-9; d_call: TRBD2; j_call: TRBJ2-7; clone_size: .; cdr3_aa: CASRPSGASYEQYF; cdr3_nt: TGTGCCAGCAGGCCTAGCGGGGCCTCCTACGAGCAGTACTTC
v_call: TRBV10-2; d_call: .; j_call: TRBJ1-2; clone_size: .; cdr3_aa: CASSDQAGNSYGYTF; cdr3_nt: TGCGCCAGCAGTGACCAGGCAGGGAATTCATATGGCTACACCTTC
v_call: TRBV13; d_call: .; j_call: TRBJ2-1; clone_size: .; cdr3_aa: CASSLSRYNEQFF; cdr3_nt: TGTGCCAGCAGCTTATCGCGTTACAATGAGCAGTTCTTC
v_call: TRBV30; d_call: .; j_call: TRBJ1-2; clone_size: .; cdr3_aa: CAWTGVPHYGYTF; cdr3_nt: TGTGCCTGGACAGGGGTGCCTCATTATGGCTACACCTTC
v_call: TRBV2; d_call: TRBD1; j_call: TRBJ1-5; clone_size: .; cdr3_aa: CASRTGTGLNQPQHF; cdr3_nt: TGTGCCAGCAGAACCGGGACAGGGCTTAATCAGCCCCAGCATTTT
v_call: TRBV14; d_call: TRBD1; j_call: TRBJ1-3; clone_size: .; cdr3_aa: CASSRITDRAGNTIYF; cdr3_nt: TGTGCCAGCAGCCGCATCACGGACAGGGCTGGAAACACCATATATTTT
v_call: TRBV7-9; d_call: .; j_call: TRBJ2-1; clone_size: .; cdr3_aa: CASSRRDNDNEQFF; cdr3_nt: TGTGCCAGCAGCCGCCGGGACAATGACAATGAGCAGTTCTTC
v_call: TRBV7-6; d_call: TRBD1; j_call: TRBJ2-2; clone_size: few; cdr3_aa: CASTMRGTVNTGELFF; cdr3_nt: TGTGCCAGCACCATGAGGGGGACAGTGAACACCGGGGAGCTGTTTTTT
v_call: TRBV9; d_call: .; j_call: TRBJ2-2; clone_size: .; cdr3_aa: CASSVRALPNGELFF; cdr3_nt: TGTGCCAGCAGCGTAAGAGCTTTGCCTAACGGGGAGCTGTTTTTT